The clone carrying this T cell receptor (beta chain) was seen a handful of times. A second PCR of about 7 to 11 cycles used a sample-barcoded 5' primer and a J-beta primer mix. TCRdb called the 5' RACE reads again in MiXCR, with one record for every CDR3 protein. This sample has some 640,000 distinct CDR3 sequences, with around half found just once. Trimming at V came to 1 base and at J to 9 bases, leaving 7 bases not matched to a gene. Germline CDR1 is LNHNV and CDR2 is YYDKDF (reference sequence). The CDR3 extends over 14 amino acids. These data come from a study of blood T cells in healthy people across ages. PBMCs were isolated at a quantity of at least 6 million per sample.

The chain has TRBV15 and TRBJ2-5; 8 bases are shared with TRBD1. This receptor was identified in a woman aged 55-75 years in good health. Sequenced material: blood. The CDR3 region has the DNA TGTGCCACCAGCAGAGGACCTCAGGACAGGGCCCAGTACTTC. This encodes CATSRGPQDRAQYF.